The clone carrying this T cell receptor (beta chain) was observed once. The CDR3 runs to 13 residues. Trimming removed 3 bases from V and 6 bases from J, with 12 bases in between. The V gene's germline CDR1 is MDHEN and CDR2 SYDVKM. The record originates from a study of OX40 agonist ivuxolimab in advanced cancers. Repertoires were generated with immunoSEQ multiplex PCR, while TCRdb's copy carries only in-frame clones and drops some. This table holds tens of thousands of clones, 70% to 90% found once. The sequence came from an adult with an advanced solid tumor such as melanoma, head and neck, liver or kidney cancer. This rearrangement joins TRBV28 to TRBJ2-7, with D hard to call. This specimen was CD4+ or CD8+ T cells sorted from blood, taken in a trial of the OX40 agonist ivuxolimab. This CDR3 reads CASSLKGWGEQYF. The DNA for the CDR3 is TGTGCCAGCAGTTTGAAGGGCTGGGGCGAGCAGTACTTC.